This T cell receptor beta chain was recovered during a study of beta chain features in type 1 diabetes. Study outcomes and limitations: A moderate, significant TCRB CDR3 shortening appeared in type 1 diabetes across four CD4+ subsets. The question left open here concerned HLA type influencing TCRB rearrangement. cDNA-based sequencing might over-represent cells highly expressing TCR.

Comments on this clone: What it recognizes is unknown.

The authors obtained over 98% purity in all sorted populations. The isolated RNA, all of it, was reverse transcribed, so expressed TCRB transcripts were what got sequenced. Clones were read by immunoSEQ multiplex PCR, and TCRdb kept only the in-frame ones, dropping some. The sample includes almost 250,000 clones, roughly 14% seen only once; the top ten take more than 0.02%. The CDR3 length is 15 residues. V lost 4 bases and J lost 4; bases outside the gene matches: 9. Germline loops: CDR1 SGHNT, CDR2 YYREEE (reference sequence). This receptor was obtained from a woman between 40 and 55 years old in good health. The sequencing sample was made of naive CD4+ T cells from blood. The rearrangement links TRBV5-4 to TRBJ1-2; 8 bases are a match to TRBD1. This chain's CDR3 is CASSDRSGGVYGYTF. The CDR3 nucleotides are TGTGCCAGCAGCGATAGATCAGGGGGCGTCTATGGCTACACCTTC.